These 20 T cell receptor beta chains were sequenced from one sample in a study of T cells in Graves' hyperthyroidism and ophthalmopathy. RNA transcripts served as the template for amplifying TCR beta CDR3 regions. First-round RT-PCR targeting the TCR CDR3 was performed with the HTBI primer set. One entry per CDR3 protein results from TCRdb running MiXCR on the multiplex PCR reads. The sample has more than 450,000 distinct CDR3 sequences, less than 20% seen once; the top ten hold about 45%. Sequencing was carried out using blood. The source is a man aged 35 to 55 with Graves' ophthalmopathy.

This clonotype was seen a single time. The junction departs from the called germline gene at one end, perhaps through a read error. The V gene is TRBV27, the J gene TRBJ2-1; D is possibly TRBD1 or TRBD2 (5 bases each). The CDR3 runs to 16 residues. CDR1 is MNHEY, CDR2 SMNVEV, per germline (reference sequence). This chain's CDR3 is CASSPTTRGTYNKQFF. The CDR3 nucleotides are TGTGCCAGCAGTCCAACCACACGGGGCACCTACAATAAGCAGTTCTTC.

This clonotype was detected ten times or more. The CDR3 loop is CASSPSLGNQPQHF. The CDR3 nucleotides are TGTGCCAGCAGCCCGTCATTGGGCAATCAGCCCCAGCATTTT. The chain employs TRBV7-9 and TRBJ1-5; D is uncertain. CDR3 size: 14 residues. Trimming removed 5 bases at V and 2 bases at J, with 10 bases between. Germline lookup yields CDR1 SEHNR and CDR2 FQNEAQ (reference sequence).

The J gene is TRBJ1-6, the V gene TRBV6-1; 9 bases map to TRBD1. Germline V gene lookup returns CDR1 MNHNS and CDR2 SASEGT. The CDR3 runs 14 residues. V was clipped by 2 bases and J by 10 bases; unmatched bases: 3. CDR3 protein: CASSESGQGSPLHF. As DNA, the CDR3 is TGTGCCAGCAGTGAATCGGGACAGGGATCACCCCTCCACTTT.

In its sample, this clonotype was seen many times. The chain uses TRBV20-1 and TRBJ2-5; D might be TRBD2 (6 bases). The CDR3 contains 13 residues. Germline CDR1 reads DFQATT; CDR2 reads SNEGSKA (reference sequence). Deletions cut 3 bases from V and 4 bases from J, with 12 bases between. In DNA, the CDR3 is TGCAGTGCTAGGTGGCGGGGAGGAGAGACCCAGTACTTC. Translation gives CSARWRGGETQYF.

Concerning this clonotype itself: A much larger clone sits a single nucleotide away, making a read error possible. This chain links TRBV6-2 or TRBV6-3 with TRBJ1-1, with 7 nucleotides matching TRBD1. V gave up 8 bases and J gave up 3 bases; unmatched junction bases: 6. The germline V gene has CDR1 MNHEY and CDR2 SVGEGT. The CDR3 consists of 13 residues. The CDR3 loop reads CASGGQQDTEAFF. CDR3 bases: TGTGCCAGCGGGGGACAGCAGGACACTGAAGCTTTCTTT.

This clonotype was observed at least ten times. This sequence joins TRBV2 and TRBJ1-1, with D possibly matching TRBD1 (5 bases). The CDR3 is 13 amino acids. Germline lookup yields CDR1 SNHLY and CDR2 FYNNEI. V was cut by 9 bases and J by 5 bases, with 16 bases left in between. DNA of the CDR3: TGTGCCAGTAAGGAGGGACGGGGAACTGAAGCTTTCTTT. It yields the protein CASKEGRGTEAFF.

The V call is TRBV9, the J call TRBJ2-1; TRBD2 matches at 9 bases. CDR3 size: 15 residues. The V and J ends lost 6 bases and 7 bases, in that order; junction bases with no gene match: 11. Germline V CDR1 and CDR2: SGDLS, YYNGEE. Here the CDR3 reads CASTPLAGGLNEQFF. CDR3 coding DNA: TGTGCCAGCACCCCCTTGGCGGGGGGGCTAAATGAGCAGTTCTTC. Drawing the rest from reference TRBV9 and TRBJ2-1, the complete variable domain is DSGVTQTPKHLITATGQRVTLRCSPRSGDLSVYWYQQSLDQGLQFLIQYYNGEERAKGNILERFSAQQFPDLHSELNLSSLELGDSALYFCASTPLAGGLNEQFFGPGTRLTVL.

This clonotype was seen more than once but under ten times. The chain links TRBV5-4 to TRBJ1-1; no firm D call. V lost 2 bases and J 0 bases, leaving 11 bases between the germline ends. The CDR3 runs 15 residues. Germline values: CDR1 SGHNT, CDR2 YYREEE (reference sequence). The CDR3 sequence: CASSLPGPMNTEAFF. The CDR3 DNA sequence: TGTGCCAGCAGCTTACCGGGTCCGATGAACACTGAAGCTTTCTTT.

This clonotype came up a few times. The CDR3 protein is CASSPSYTTVGTPLIDTQYF. CDR3 nucleotides: TGCGCCAGCAGCCCGAGCTACACGACGGTCGGGACTCCACTTATAGATACGCAGTATTTT. This chain uses TRBV5-1 with TRBJ2-3, with D tentatively TRBD2 (6 bases). In germline, CDR1 is SGHRS, CDR2 YFSETQ. Trimming shortened V by 4 bases and J by 5 bases, and 32 bases separated the two germline ends. The CDR3 is 20 residues long.

The gene calls are TRBV25-1 and TRBJ2-6; D gene uncertain. V was shortened by 4 bases and J by 2 bases, with 15 bases between the two germline ends. Germline CDR1 MGHDK, CDR2 SYGVNS. The CDR3 consists of 17 residues. The CDR3: CASSAYTSGAGANVLTF. The CDR3 nucleotides read TGTGCCAGCAGTGCTTACACCTCCGGTGCTGGGGCCAACGTCCTGACTTTC.

A few counts support this clonotype. This sequence joins TRBV20-1 and TRBJ2-3; D not certain. Germline values: CDR1 DFQATT, CDR2 SNEGSKA (reference sequence). The V end lost 6 bases, the J end lost 2 bases, and 6 bases lay between the germline ends. The CDR3 extends over 11 amino acids. This CDR3 reads CSAEITDTQYF. In DNA, the CDR3 is TGCAGTGCGGAGATCACAGATACGCAGTATTTT.

This clonotype was seen at least ten times. The rearrangement uses TRBV28 and TRBJ2-1; 7 nucleotides align to TRBD1. This CDR3 region has 16 residues. After removal of 6 bases from V and 3 bases from J, the junction contained 11 bases not matched to a gene. The germline gives CDR1 MDHEN, CDR2 SYDVKM. The CDR3 sequence: CASSPGFAGGYNEQFF. The CDR3 nucleotides read TGTGCCAGCAGCCCTGGTTTTGCAGGGGGCTACAATGAGCAGTTCTTC.

The gene calls are TRBV28 and TRBJ2-4, with D possibly matching TRBD1 (6 bases). The CDR3 consists of 12 residues. The V end lost 4 bases, the J end lost 8 bases, and 9 bases lay between the germline ends. Germline CDR1 reads MDHEN; CDR2 reads SYDVKM. The CDR3 coding sequence is TGTGCCAGCAGTTCGAACAGGGACATTCAGTACTTC. This sequence encodes CASSSNRDIQYF.

This clonotype was counted many times. V usage is TRBV6-2 or TRBV6-3 and J usage is TRBJ2-3; 9 bases match TRBD1. This CDR3 spans 16 amino acids. V trimming: 4 bases; J trimming: 0 bases; junction bases outside the gene matches: 5. CDR1 and CDR2 (germline): MNHEY, SVGEGT. Here the CDR3 DNA reads TGTGCCAGCAGTTCCGGACAGGGGAGGAGCACAGATACGCAGTATTTT. This codes for CASSSGQGRSTDTQYF.

The rearrangement links TRBV18 to TRBJ2-5; 7 bases match TRBD1. The CDR3 runs 15 residues. Germline loops: CDR1 KGHSH, CDR2 LQKENI. Trimming took 3 bases from V and 3 from J; bases not matched to a gene: 7. As DNA, the CDR3 is TGTGCCAGCTCACCCCTCCGAACAGGGGAAGAGACCCAGTACTTC. Its protein is CASSPLRTGEETQYF.

The chain links TRBV10-3 to TRBJ1-2; TRBD1 matches 7 bases. V gave up 4 bases and J gave up 3 bases; unmatched junction bases: 8. The germline gives CDR1 ENHRY, CDR2 SYGVKD. CDR3 length: 15 amino acids. In DNA, the CDR3 is TGTGCCATCAGTGGGTCCTGGGACAGTGACTATGGCTACACCTTC. The encoded protein is CAISGSWDSDYGYTF.

This clonotype was recorded at least ten times. The chain combines TRBV5-1 with TRBJ2-5, with 8 bases fitting TRBD1. CDR3 length equals 15 residues. The trim removed 3 bases at V and 2 bases at J, leaving 6 bases unmatched. Germline V gene lookup returns CDR1 SGHRS and CDR2 YFSETQ. In DNA form, the CDR3 reads TGCGCCAGCAGCTACTCGGGACAGGCTCAAGAGACCCAGTACTTC. It specifies CASSYSGQAQETQYF.

This clonotype was seen ten or more times. The V call is TRBV7-3, the J call TRBJ2-2; D is perhaps TRBD2 (6 bases). Germline V lookup: CDR1 SGHTA, CDR2 FQGTGA. The CDR3 totals 15 residues. V was shortened by 4 bases and J by 1 base, with 10 bases between the two germline ends. CDR3 coding DNA: TGTGCCAGCAGCTCCCAGGGAGGGAACACCGGGGAGCTGTTTTTT. Protein product: CASSSQGGNTGELFF.

This clonotype appeared a few times. This likely comes from a read error, as the CDR3 has no conserved phenylalanine or tryptophan at its end. This chain connects TRBV10-3 to TRBJ2-5; 10 bases align to TRBD1. Germline trimming cut 4 bases from V and 5 bases from J; bases unmatched to any gene: 7. The CDR3 runs 15 residues. CDR1 is ENHRY and CDR2 is SYGVKD in the germline V gene. Here the CDR3 reads CAISAGTGAYETQYL. CDR3 sequence (DNA): TGTGCCATCAGTGCGGGGACAGGGGCTTATGAGACCCAGTACCTC.

This clonotype was seen a handful of times. This chain links TRBV11-1 with TRBJ1-1, with 9 bases identical to TRBD1. Germline V gene sequence: CDR1 SGHAT, CDR2 FQDESV (reference sequence). The CDR3 has 14 residues. V lost 11 bases and J lost 4; bases outside the gene matches: 11. The CDR3 is CAPRTGEFGTEAFF. DNA for the CDR3: TGTGCCCCGAGGACAGGGGAATTTGGCACTGAAGCTTTCTTT. The full variable domain, its missing parts supplied by reference TRBV11-1 and TRBJ1-1, is EAEVAQSPRYKITEKSQAVAFWCDPISGHATLYWYRQILGQGPELLVQFQDESVVDDSQLPKDRFSAERLKGVDSTLKIQPAELGDSAMYLCAPRTGEFGTEAFFGQGTRLTVV.